This T cell receptor (beta chain) was documented in a study of shared clonotypes between healthy human individuals. V lost 6 bases to trimming and J lost 2 bases, with 13 bases between them. The CDR3 sequence is 14 residues long. Germline lookup yields CDR1 MDHEN and CDR2 SYDVKM. Produced via immunoSEQ multiplex PCR; TCRdb's table is partial and in-frame only. The sample lists approximately 350,000 clones, approximately 97% occurring once. The source is a man aged 30-40 years in good health. The sample comprised memory CD8+ T cells sorted from blood. This sample's subset: CD45RO+ cells pooled with CCR7-negative TemRA cells. This chain uses TRBV28 with TRBJ2-5, with D perhaps TRBD2 (6 bases). CDR3 DNA sequence: TGTGCCAGCAGGCGAGCGGGCACGCAAGAGACCCAGTACTTC. Translating it yields CASRRAGTQETQYF.